A selection of T cell receptor beta chains follows, all from one sample in a study of human T cells and chemical hapten exposure. TCRdb independently ran MiXCR on the RACE reads; one entry per CDR3 protein. The repertoire has 130,000 or so distinct CDR3 sequences, 9% to 10% of them found once; the top ten carry approximately 2%. Input material: whole blood. Receptors were obtained from a male donor in good health. Some clones in this sample may be carry-over from other donors' samples. The CDR3 runs from the conserved cysteine through the conserved F or W. A D gene is named only where the DNA matches it firmly. Rows may omit the clone size; those that give it use once, few, many or a size class.

v_gene	j_gene	d_gene	abundance	CDR3nt	CDR3aa
TRBV6-5	TRBJ1-6	.	few	TGTGCCAGCAGTTGGCGGACAAGAGGATCCCTTTCCTATAATTCACCCCTCCACTTT	CASSWRTRGSLSYNSPLHF
TRBV11-2	TRBJ2-2	TRBD2	.	TGTGCCAGCAGGGGACTAGCGGGAGGCTCAACCGTTCAGCTGTTTTTT	CASRGLAGGSTVQLFF
TRBV5-1	TRBJ2-7	.	few	TGCGCCAGCAGCTTGGGTGCGTGGCGGGGATCAAGCTACGAGCAGTACTTC	CASSLGAWRGSSYEQYF
TRBV4-3	TRBJ2-7	.	few	TGCGCCAGCAGCCAAGGAGGGGCCTACGAGCAGTACTTC	CASSQGGAYEQYF
TRBV12-3/TRBV12-4	TRBJ1-1	.	.	TGTGCCAGCAGTTTAGAGGGCCTCGAAGCTTTCTTT	CASSLEGLEAFF
TRBV11-2	TRBJ2-2	TRBD2	many	TGTGCCAGCATCCGACCGGGACTAGCGAGCGGGGAGCTGTTTTTT	CASIRPGLASGELFF
TRBV12-3/TRBV12-4	TRBJ2-1	.	many	TGTGCCAGCAGCCCGCGGCGCTCCGATGAGCAGTTCTTC	CASSPRRSDEQFF
TRBV10-2	TRBJ2-1	.	.	TGCGCCAGCAGTGCCAGTACCTACAATGAGCAGTTCTTC	CASSASTYNEQFF
TRBV20-1	TRBJ2-1	.	.	TGCAGTGCGCCCCGGGTAGACTCCCAGCAGTTCTTC	CSAPRVDSQQFF
TRBV10-2	TRBJ2-2	.	many	TGCGCCAGCACTCCAAAGCGAGGCGGGGAGCTGTTTTTT	CASTPKRGGELFF
TRBV3-1	TRBJ1-5	.	few	TGTGCCAGCAGCCCGCTGGATAGCAATCAGCCCCAGCATTTT	CASSPLDSNQPQHF
TRBV10-3	TRBJ2-3	TRBD1	few	TGTGCCATCAGTGAGTGGGGGACAGACAACACAGATACGCAGTATTTT	CAISEWGTDNTDTQYF
TRBV7-2	TRBJ2-3	TRBD2	many	TGTGCCAGCAGCTCCACCGGTAGCGGGGGAGGTACGCAGTATTTT	CASSSTGSGGGTQYF
TRBV12-3/TRBV12-4	TRBJ1-3	.	few	TGTGCCAGCAGGAACCCGGGCTCTGGAAACACCATATATTTT	CASRNPGSGNTIYF
TRBV6-1	TRBJ1-1	TRBD1	.	TGTGCCAGCAGGGAGACAGGGACGGCTGAAGCTTTCTTT	CASRETGTAEAFF
TRBV6-1	TRBJ2-3	.	.	TGTGCCAGCAGTGCCGACAGCACAGATACGCAGTATTTT	CASSADSTDTQYF
TRBV19	TRBJ2-2	TRBD2	many	TGTGCCAGTAGAATGCCGGGACTAGCGTTCACCGGGGAGCTGTTTTTT	CASRMPGLAFTGELFF
TRBV5-1	TRBJ1-1	.	.	TGCGCCAGCAGCCGAGACACGTTGAACACTGAAGCTTTCTTT	CASSRDTLNTEAFF
TRBV29-1	TRBJ2-1	TRBD2	few	TGCAGCGTTGAGCCGGGACTAGCGGGCCGAACGTCCTACAATGAGCAGTTCTTC	CSVEPGLAGRTSYNEQFF
TRBV18	TRBJ2-5	.	.	TGTGCCAGCTCACCACGGGTAGAACAAGAGACCCAGTACTTC	CASSPRVEQETQYF
TRBV4-1	TRBJ1-5	.	many	TGCGCCAGCAGCCAAGTAGGGGGGCGAAATCAGCCCCAGCATTTT	CASSQVGGRNQPQHF
TRBV10-3	TRBJ1-5	TRBD1	.	TGTGCCATCAGTCCCGGACAGGAGAGCAATCAGCCCCAGCATTTT	CAISPGQESNQPQHF
TRBV4-3	TRBJ1-2	.	.	TGCGCCAGCAGCCAAAGCCCGGACGGATCATATGGCTACACCTTC	CASSQSPDGSYGYTF
TRBV7-2	TRBJ2-3	.	few	TGTGCCAGCAGCATAGGATACACAGATACGCAGTATTTT	CASSIGYTDTQYF
TRBV12-3/TRBV12-4	TRBJ2-2	.	many	TGTGCCAGCAGTTTCACAGGGAGGAACACCGGGGAGCTGTTTTTT	CASSFTGRNTGELFF
TRBV12-3/TRBV12-4	TRBJ1-2	.	few	TGTGCCAGCAGCCATACAATGGCAGGGACTTCAGGCTACACCTTC	CASSHTMAGTSGYTF
TRBV7-6	TRBJ1-1	.	.	TGTGCCAGCAGCTCCCCAGGCGGCCGGAACACTGAAGCTTTCTTT	CASSSPGGRNTEAFF
TRBV4-3	TRBJ1-2	.	few	TGCGCCAGCAGCCAAGAACGAAACAGGGTCGGAGGCTACACCTTC	CASSQERNRVGGYTF
TRBV6-2/TRBV6-3	TRBJ2-7	.	many	TGTGCCAGCAGTTATTCCGCTGGGGGTAAAACCTACTTC	CASSYSAGGKTYF
TRBV6-2/TRBV6-3	TRBJ2-1	TRBD2	few	TGTGCCAGCAGTTACTCGATAACGGGACTAACAGAGCAGTTCTTC	CASSYSITGLTEQFF
TRBV20-1	TRBJ2-7	TRBD1	many	TGCAGTGCTAGAGTCGCAGGGGGCGGGTACGAGCAGTACTTC	CSARVAGGGYEQYF
TRBV29-1	TRBJ2-7	TRBD2	few	TGCAGCGTTGAGGATCTAGCGGGGGTTTCCTACGAGCAGTACTTC	CSVEDLAGVSYEQYF
TRBV7-2	TRBJ1-2	.	.	TGTGCCAGCAGCGAGGACAGCGAGCAATACTATGGCTACACCTTC	CASSEDSEQYYGYTF
TRBV9	TRBJ2-1	.	.	TGTGCCAGCAGCGTGGGGGAACCCTACAATGAGCAGTTCTTC	CASSVGEPYNEQFF
TRBV19	TRBJ1-5	.	.	TGTGCCAGTGCTGGTCCCAATCAGCCCCAGCATTTT	CASAGPNQPQHF
TRBV6-6	TRBJ2-6	.	many	TGTGCCAGCACCCTCTTTACCTCTGGGGCCAACGTCCTGACTTTC	CASTLFTSGANVLTF
TRBV5-4	TRBJ1-1	TRBD1	.	TGTGCCAGCAGCTCGCCCGAGACAGGGTTCACTGAAGCTTTCTTT	CASSSPETGFTEAFF
TRBV7-2	TRBJ2-3	TRBD1	many	TGTGCCAGCAGCTTCTATACGGGACAGCGTAGCACAGATACGCAGTATTTT	CASSFYTGQRSTDTQYF
TRBV6-2/TRBV6-3	TRBJ2-1	.	.	TGTGCCAGCAGTTACCAGCCGTCCTGGGGTGAGCAGTTCTTC	CASSYQPSWGEQFF
TRBV5-6	TRBJ1-1	.	.	TGTGCCAGCAGCTTTCGCACCCGGGCCTTGAACACTGAAGCTTTCTTT	CASSFRTRALNTEAFF
TRBV11-2	TRBJ1-2	.	few	TGTGCCAGCAGCTTAGGTGGGGGGGTCTATGGCTACACCTTC	CASSLGGGVYGYTF
TRBV19	TRBJ1-5	TRBD1	few	TGTGCCAGTAGTGAAACAGGGGGCATGGGCAATCAGCCCCAGCATTTT	CASSETGGMGNQPQHF
TRBV27	TRBJ2-7	TRBD1	many	TGTGCCAGCAGGCGACAGGGTTTGAGCTCCTACGAGCAGTACTTC	CASRRQGLSSYEQYF
TRBV10-2	TRBJ2-7	TRBD1	few	TGCGCCAGCAGCCTTCAGGGGGCGAGGGCGTACGAGCAGTACTTC	CASSLQGARAYEQYF
TRBV7-2	TRBJ2-5	.	.	TGTGCCAGCAGCTTAGGTGCAGGGTCAGAGACCCAGTACTTC	CASSLGAGSETQYF
TRBV6-5	TRBJ2-7	TRBD2	few	TGTGCCAGCACCCTAAGGGCTAGCGGGGGAATCTCCTACGAGCAGTACTTC	CASTLRASGGISYEQYF
TRBV11-2	TRBJ2-5	.	.	TGTGCCAGCAGCTTAAATGTAGCCCTCGGGCTCGGCCAGTACTTC	CASSLNVALGLGQYF